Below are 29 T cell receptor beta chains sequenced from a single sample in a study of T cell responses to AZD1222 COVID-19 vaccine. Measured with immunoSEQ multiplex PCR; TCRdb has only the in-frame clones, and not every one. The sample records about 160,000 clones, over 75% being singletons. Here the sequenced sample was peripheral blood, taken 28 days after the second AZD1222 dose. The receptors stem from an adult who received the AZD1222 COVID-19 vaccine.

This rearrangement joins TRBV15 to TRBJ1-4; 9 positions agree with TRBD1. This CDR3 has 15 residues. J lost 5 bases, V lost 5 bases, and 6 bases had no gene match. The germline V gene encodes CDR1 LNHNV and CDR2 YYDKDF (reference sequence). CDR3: CATSPRTGENEKLFF. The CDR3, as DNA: TGTGCCACCAGCCCCCGGACAGGGGAGAATGAAAAACTGTTTTTT.

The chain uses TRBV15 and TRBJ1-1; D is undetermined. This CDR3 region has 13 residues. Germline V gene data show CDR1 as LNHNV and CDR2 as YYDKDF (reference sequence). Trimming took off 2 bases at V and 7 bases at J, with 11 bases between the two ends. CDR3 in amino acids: CATSRNPSLEAFF. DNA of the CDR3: TGTGCCACCAGCAGAAATCCCAGCCTTGAAGCTTTCTTT.

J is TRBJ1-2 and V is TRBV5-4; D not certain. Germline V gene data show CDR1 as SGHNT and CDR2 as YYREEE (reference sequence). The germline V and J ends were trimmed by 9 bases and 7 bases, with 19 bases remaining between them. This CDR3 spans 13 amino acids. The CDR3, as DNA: TGTGCCATCACGAGGGCGAACGAGGGTGGCTACACCTTC. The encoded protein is CAITRANEGGYTF.

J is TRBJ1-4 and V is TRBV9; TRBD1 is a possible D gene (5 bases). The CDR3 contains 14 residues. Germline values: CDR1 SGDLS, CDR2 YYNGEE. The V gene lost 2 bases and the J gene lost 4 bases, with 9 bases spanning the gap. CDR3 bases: TGTGCCAGCAGCGTGTCCAGGGATAATGAAAAACTGTTTTTT. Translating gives CASSVSRDNEKLFF.

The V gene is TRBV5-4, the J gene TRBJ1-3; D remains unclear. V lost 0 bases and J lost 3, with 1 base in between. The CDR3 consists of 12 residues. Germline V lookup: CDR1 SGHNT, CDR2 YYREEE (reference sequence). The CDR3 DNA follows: TGTGCCAGCAGCTTGGATGGAAACACCATATATTTT. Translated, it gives CASSLDGNTIYF.

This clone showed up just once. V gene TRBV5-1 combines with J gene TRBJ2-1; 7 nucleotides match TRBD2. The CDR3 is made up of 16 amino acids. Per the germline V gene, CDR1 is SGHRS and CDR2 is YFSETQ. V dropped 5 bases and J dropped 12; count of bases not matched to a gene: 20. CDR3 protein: CASRKTPQERGVVQFF. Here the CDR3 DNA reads TGCGCCAGCAGAAAAACCCCCCAGGAGCGGGGAGTGGTGCAGTTCTTC.

The DNA of the CDR3 is TGTGCCAGCAGCCAGGCTCCGTACCGCAATAATTCACCCCTCCACTTT. Translating it yields CASSQAPYRNNSPLHF. This chain uses TRBV14 with TRBJ1-6, with D unclear. Germline CDR1 SGHDN, CDR2 FVKESK. The CDR3 totals 16 residues. Trimming shortened V by 3 bases and J by 5 bases, and 14 bases separated the two germline ends.

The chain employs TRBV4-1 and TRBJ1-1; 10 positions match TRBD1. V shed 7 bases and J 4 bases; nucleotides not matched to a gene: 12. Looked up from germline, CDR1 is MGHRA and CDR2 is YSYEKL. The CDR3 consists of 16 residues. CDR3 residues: CASTLSGGDRGTEAFF. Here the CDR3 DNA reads TGCGCCAGCACCCTCTCGGGGGGGGACAGGGGCACTGAAGCTTTCTTT.

The CDR3: CASSNSGGAADTQYF. For the CDR3, the DNA is TGTGCCAGCAGTAATAGCGGGGGGGCCGCAGATACGCAGTATTTT. The chain combines TRBV2 with TRBJ2-3; 11 bases line up with TRBD2. Germline CDR1 reads SNHLY; CDR2 reads FYNNEI. This CDR3 region has 15 residues. Trimming took 5 bases from V and 4 from J; bases not matched to a gene: 5.

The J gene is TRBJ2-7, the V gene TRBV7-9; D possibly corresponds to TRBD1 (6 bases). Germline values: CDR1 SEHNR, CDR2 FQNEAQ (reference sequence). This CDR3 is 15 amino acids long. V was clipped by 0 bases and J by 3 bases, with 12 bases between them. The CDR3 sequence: CASSLARDTRYEQYF. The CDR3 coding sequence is TGTGCCAGCAGCTTAGCGAGGGACACACGCTACGAGCAGTACTTC.

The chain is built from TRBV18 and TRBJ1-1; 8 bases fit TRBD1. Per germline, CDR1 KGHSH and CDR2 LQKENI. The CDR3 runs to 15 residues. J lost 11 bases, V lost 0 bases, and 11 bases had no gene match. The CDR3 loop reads CASSPPSGQGNLAFF. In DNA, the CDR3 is TGTGCCAGCTCACCACCCTCCGGACAGGGTAATTTGGCTTTCTTT.

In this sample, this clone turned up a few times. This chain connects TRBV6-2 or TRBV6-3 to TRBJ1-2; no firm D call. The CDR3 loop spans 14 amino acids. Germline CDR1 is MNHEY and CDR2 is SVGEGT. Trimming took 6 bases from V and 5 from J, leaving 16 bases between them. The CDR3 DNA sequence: TGTGCCAGCAGCCTTGAGCCCAGCGTATATGGCTACACCTTC. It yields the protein CASSLEPSVYGYTF.

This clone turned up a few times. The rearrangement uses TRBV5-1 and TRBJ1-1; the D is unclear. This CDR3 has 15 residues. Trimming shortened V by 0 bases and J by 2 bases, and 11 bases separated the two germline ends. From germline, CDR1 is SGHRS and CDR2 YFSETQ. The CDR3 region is CASSLAVVTNTEAFF. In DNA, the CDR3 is TGCGCCAGCAGCTTGGCCGTCGTGACAAACACTGAAGCTTTCTTT. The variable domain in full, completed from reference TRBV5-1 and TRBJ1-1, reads KAGVTQTPRYLIKTRGQQVTLSCSPISGHRSVSWYQQTPGQGLQFLFEYFSETQRNKGNFPGRFSGRQFSNSRSEMNVSTLELGDSALYLCASSLAVVTNTEAFFGQGTRLTVV.

The CDR3 DNA reads as TGTGCCAGCAGGGTGGGCTCCTATAATTCACCCCTCCACTTT. Protein: CASRVGSYNSPLHF. This sequence joins TRBV6-5 and TRBJ1-6; D is undetermined. Germline values: CDR1 MNHEY, CDR2 SVGAGI. Trimming removed 6 bases at V and 0 bases at J, with 6 bases between. The CDR3 consists of 14 residues.

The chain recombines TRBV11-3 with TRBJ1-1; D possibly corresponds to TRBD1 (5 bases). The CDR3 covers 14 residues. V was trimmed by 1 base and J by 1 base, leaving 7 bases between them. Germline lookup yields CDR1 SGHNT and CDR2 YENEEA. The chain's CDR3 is CASSLAGKNTEAFF. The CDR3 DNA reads TGTGCCAGCAGCTTAGCAGGGAAGAACACTGAAGCTTTCTTT. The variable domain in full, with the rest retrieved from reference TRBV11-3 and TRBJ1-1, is EAGVVQSPRYKIIEKKQPVAFWCNPISGHNTLYWYLQNLGQGPELLIRYENEEAVDDSQLPKDRFSAERLKGVDSTLKIQPAELGDSAVYLCASSLAGKNTEAFFGQGTRLTVV.

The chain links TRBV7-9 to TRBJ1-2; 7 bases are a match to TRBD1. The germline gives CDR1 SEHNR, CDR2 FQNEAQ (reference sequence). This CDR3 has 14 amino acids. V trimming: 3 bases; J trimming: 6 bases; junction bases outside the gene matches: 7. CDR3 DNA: TGTGCCAGCAGCTTTCGACAGGGTGGGGATGGCTACACCTTC. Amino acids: CASSFRQGGDGYTF.

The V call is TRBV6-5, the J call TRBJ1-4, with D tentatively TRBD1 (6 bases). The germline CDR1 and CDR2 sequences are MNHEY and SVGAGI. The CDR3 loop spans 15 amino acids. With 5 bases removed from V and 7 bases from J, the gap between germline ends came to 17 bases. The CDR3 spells CASSPSWVGGEKLFF. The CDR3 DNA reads TGTGCCAGCAGTCCCTCCTGGGTAGGGGGTGAAAAACTGTTTTTT.

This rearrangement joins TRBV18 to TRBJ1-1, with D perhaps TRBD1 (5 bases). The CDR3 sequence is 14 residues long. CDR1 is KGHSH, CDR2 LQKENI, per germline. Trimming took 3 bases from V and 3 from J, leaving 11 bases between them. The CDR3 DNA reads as TGTGCCAGCTCACCGGGAGGGGAGTACACTGAAGCTTTCTTT. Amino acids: CASSPGGEYTEAFF.

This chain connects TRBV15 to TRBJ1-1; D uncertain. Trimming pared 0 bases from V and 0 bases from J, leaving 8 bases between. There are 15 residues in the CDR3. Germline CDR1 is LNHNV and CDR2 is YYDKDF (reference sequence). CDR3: CATSRDRVMNTEAFF. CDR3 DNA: TGTGCCACCAGCAGAGATCGGGTTATGAACACTGAAGCTTTCTTT.

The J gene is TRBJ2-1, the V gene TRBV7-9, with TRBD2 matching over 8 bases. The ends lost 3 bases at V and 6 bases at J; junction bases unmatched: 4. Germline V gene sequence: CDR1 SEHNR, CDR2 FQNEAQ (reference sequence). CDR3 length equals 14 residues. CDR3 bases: TGTGCCAGCAGCTTGGAGCGGGGGTTCAATGAGCAGTTCTTC. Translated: CASSLERGFNEQFF.

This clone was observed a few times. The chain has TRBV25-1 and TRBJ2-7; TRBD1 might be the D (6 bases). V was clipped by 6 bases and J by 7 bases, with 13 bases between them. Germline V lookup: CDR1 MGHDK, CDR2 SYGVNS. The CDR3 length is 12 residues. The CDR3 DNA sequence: TGTGCCAGCAGCGGGACAAATGTGGAGCAGTACTTC. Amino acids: CASSGTNVEQYF.

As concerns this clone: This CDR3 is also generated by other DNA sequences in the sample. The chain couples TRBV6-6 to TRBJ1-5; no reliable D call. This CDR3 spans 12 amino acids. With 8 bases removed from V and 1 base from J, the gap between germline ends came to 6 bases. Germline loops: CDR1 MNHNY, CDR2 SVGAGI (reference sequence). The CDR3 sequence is CASSLSNQPQHF. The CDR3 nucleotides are TGTGCCAGCTCGTTAAGCAATCAGCCCCAGCATTTT.

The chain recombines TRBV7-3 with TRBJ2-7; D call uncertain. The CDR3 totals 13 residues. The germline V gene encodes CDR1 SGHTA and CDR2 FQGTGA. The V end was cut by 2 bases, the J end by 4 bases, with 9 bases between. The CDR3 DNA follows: TGTGCCAGCAGCTTATCCCCATTTTACGAGCAGTACTTC. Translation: CASSLSPFYEQYF.

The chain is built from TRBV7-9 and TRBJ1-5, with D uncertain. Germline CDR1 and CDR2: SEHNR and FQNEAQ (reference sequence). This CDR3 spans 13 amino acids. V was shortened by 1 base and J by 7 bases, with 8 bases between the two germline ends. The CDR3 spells CASSLGGDQPQHF. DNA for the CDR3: TGTGCCAGCAGCTTAGGGGGAGACCAGCCCCAGCATTTT.

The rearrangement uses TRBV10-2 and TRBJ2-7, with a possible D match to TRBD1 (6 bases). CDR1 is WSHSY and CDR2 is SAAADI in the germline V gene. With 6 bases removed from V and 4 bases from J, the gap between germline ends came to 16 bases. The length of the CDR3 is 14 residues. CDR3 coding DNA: TGCGCCAGCAGATGGGGCAGGGGAGCGTACGAGCAGTACTTC. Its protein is CASRWGRGAYEQYF.

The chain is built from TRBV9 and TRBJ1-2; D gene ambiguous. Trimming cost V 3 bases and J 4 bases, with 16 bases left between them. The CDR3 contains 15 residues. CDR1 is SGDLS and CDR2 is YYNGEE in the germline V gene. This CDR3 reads CASSDPRRMIYGYTF. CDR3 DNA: TGTGCCAGCAGCGACCCCAGACGGATGATCTATGGCTACACCTTC.

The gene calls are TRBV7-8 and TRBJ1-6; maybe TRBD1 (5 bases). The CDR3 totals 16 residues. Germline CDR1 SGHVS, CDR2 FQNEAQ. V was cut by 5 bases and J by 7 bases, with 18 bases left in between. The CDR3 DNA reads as TGTGCCAGCAGCATTTCTTTGGGCAGGGCCAATTCACCCCTCCACTTT. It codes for CASSISLGRANSPLHF.

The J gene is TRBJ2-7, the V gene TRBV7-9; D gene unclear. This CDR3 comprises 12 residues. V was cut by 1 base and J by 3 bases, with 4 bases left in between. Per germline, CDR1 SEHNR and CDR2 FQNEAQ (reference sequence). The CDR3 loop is CASSLGVYEQYF. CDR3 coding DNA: TGTGCCAGCAGCTTAGGGGTCTACGAGCAGTACTTC.

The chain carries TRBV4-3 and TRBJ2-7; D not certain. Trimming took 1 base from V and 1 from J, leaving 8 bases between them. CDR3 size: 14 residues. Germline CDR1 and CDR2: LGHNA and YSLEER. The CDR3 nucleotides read TGCGCCAGCAGCCAAGTTGGCCAATCCTACGAGCAGTACTTC. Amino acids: CASSQVGQSYEQYF.